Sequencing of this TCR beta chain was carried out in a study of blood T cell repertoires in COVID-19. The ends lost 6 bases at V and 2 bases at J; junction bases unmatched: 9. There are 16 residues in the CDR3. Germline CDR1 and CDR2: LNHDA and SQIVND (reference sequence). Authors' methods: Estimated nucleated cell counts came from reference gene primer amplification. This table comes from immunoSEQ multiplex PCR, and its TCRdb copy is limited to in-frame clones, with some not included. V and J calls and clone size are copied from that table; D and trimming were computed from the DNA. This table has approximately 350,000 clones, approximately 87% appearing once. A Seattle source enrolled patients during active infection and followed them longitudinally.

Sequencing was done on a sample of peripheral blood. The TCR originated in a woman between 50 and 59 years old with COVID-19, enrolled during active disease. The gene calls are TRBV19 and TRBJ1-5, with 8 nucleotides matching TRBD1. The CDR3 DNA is TGTGCCAGTAGCTCCAGGGGGCGCGGGGGCAATCAGCCCCAGCATTTT. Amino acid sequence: CASSSRGRGGNQPQHF.